This T cell receptor beta chain was sequenced for a study of blood T cell repertoires in COVID-19. Study overall: Collection of acute and convalescent COVID-19 samples took place in the United States, Italy and Spain. Sample material is recorded as cDNA or gDNA derived from T cells, B-cell-depleted T cells, or PBMCs.

The ends lost 4 bases at V and 2 bases at J; junction bases unmatched: 5. The CDR3 consists of 16 residues. Germline V lookup: CDR1 SNHLY, CDR2 FYNNEI. The authors' processing: Nucleated cell counts were estimated from reference gene primer amplification. The protocol was immunoSEQ multiplex PCR, while the TCRdb copy is restricted to in-frame clones and leaves out a portion. V and J calls and clone size are as listed in that table; D and trimming were resolved from the DNA. Of about 120,000 clones in the sample, approximately 88% are singletons; the top ten hold roughly 8%. The TCR originated in a woman aged 40 to 55 with acute or convalescent COVID-19. Sequenced material: peripheral blood. The chain links TRBV2 to TRBJ2-1; 10 bases are a match to TRBD2. The CDR3 DNA reads TGTGCCAGCAGTGCGGCTAGCGGGGGAACCTACAATGAGCAGTTCTTC. It codes for CASSAASGGTYNEQFF. Full variable domain (missing parts from reference TRBV2 and TRBJ2-1): EPEVTQTPSHQVTQMGQEVILRCVPISNHLYFYWYRQILGQKVEFLVSFYNNEISEKSEIFDDQFSVERPDGSNFTLKIRSTKLEDSAMYFCASSAASGGTYNEQFFGPGTRLTVL.